Detailed here is one TCR beta chain. The data were taken from a study of blood T cell repertoires in COVID-19. Only in-frame clones appear in the TCRdb table, and some are missing; sequencing was by immunoSEQ multiplex PCR. The data show a few hundred thousand clones, 88% seen once. This CDR3 has 16 residues. Germline V gene data show CDR1 as SGHTA and CDR2 as FQGTGA. Trimming pared 5 bases from V and 5 bases from J, leaving 16 bases between. This clonotype was obtained from a man aged 18 to 29 with active or convalescent COVID-19. Specimen: peripheral blood. This chain connects TRBV7-3 to TRBJ1-6; D is perhaps TRBD1 (6 bases). The CDR3 bases are TGTGCCAGCAGCCAAGGGGGGGGTGGCCATAATTCACCCCTCCACTTT. This encodes CASSQGGGGHNSPLHF. The full variable domain, with the rest looked up from reference TRBV7-3 and TRBJ1-6, is GAGVSQTPSNKVTEKGKYVELRCDPISGHTALYWYRQSLGQGPEFLIYFQGTGAADDSGLPNDRFFAVRPEGSVSTLKIQRTERGDSAVYLCASSQGGGGHNSPLHFGNGTRLTVT.